This entry concerns a single T cell receptor (beta chain). The antigen remains undetermined. CDR3 length: 16 residues. Germline lookup yields CDR1 MNHEY and CDR2 SMNVEV (reference sequence). The V and J ends lost 9 bases and 5 bases, in that order; junction bases with no gene match: 15. This sample stems from a study of post-analysis software for immune sequencing data. Study-wide background: In terms of disease course, relapsing-remitting, secondary progressive and progressive-relapsing multiple sclerosis were included.

Study-wide points: Those with multiple sclerosis, the patient group, showed significantly lower normalized Chao1 diversity than controls. Strong same-batch co-clustering of samples appeared with F measure clustering. Four or five TRBV segments, TRBV5-6, TRBV5-1 and TRBV20-1 among them, were found more frequent in patients than controls.

The TCR beta cDNA libraries carried unique molecular identifiers. TCRdb fed the PCR reads into MiXCR, producing one record per CDR3 protein. The data contain some 160,000 distinct CDR3 sequences, 36% of them seen just once; the ten biggest clones take up 28%. The receptor was derived from a girl aged 5-17 years with multiple sclerosis. The sequenced sample was blood, obtained after autologous hematopoietic stem cell transplantation. The chain combines TRBV27 with TRBJ2-1, with 8 bases fitting TRBD2. CDR3 coding DNA: TGTGCCAGTATTAAACGAACCGGGGGGGCCGACAATGAGCAGTTCTTC. Translating it yields CASIKRTGGADNEQFF.